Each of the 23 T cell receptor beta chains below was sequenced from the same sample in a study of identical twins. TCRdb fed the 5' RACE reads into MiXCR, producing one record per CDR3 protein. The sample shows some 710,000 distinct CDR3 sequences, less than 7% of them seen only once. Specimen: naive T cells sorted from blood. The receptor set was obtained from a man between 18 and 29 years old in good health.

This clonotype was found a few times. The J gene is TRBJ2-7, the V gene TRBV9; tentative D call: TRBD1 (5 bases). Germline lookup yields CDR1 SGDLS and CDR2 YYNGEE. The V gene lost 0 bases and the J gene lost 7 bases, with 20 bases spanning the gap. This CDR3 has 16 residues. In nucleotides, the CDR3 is TGTGCCAGCAGCGTAGGGATGAATCGCCCAGGGTGGGAGCAGTACGTC. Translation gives CASSVGMNRPGWEQYV.

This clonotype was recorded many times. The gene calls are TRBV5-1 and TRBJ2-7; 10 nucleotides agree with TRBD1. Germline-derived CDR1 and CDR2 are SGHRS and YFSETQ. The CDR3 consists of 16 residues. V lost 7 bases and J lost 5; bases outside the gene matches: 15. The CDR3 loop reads CASFFDSGTGVDEQYF. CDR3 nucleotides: TGCGCCAGCTTCTTTGACTCCGGGACAGGGGTGGACGAGCAGTACTTC. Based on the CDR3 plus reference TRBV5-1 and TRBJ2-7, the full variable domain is KAGVTQTPRYLIKTRGQQVTLSCSPISGHRSVSWYQQTPGQGLQFLFEYFSETQRNKGNFPGRFSGRQFSNSRSEMNVSTLELGDSALYLCASFFDSGTGVDEQYFGPGTRLTVT.

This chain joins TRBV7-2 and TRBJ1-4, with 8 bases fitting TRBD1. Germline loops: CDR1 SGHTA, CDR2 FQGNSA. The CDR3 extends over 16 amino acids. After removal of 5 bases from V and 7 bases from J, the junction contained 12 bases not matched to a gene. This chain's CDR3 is CASSPRRTGRGEKLFF. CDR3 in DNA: TGTGCCAGCAGCCCCCGACGGACAGGGAGGGGTGAAAAACTGTTTTTT. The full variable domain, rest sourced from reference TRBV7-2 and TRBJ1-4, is GAGVSQSPSNKVTEKGKDVELRCDPISGHTALYWYRQSLGQGLEFLIYFQGNSAPDKSGLPSDRFSAERTGGSVSTLTIQRTQQEDSAVYLCASSPRRTGRGEKLFFGSGTQLSVL.

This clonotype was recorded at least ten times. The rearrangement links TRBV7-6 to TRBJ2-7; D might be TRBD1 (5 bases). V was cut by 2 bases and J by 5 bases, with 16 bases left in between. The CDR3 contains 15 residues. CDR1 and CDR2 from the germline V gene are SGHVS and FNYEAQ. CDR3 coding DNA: TGTGCCAGCAGCTTAACGAGGCAGGGTGAGCACGAGCAGTACTTC. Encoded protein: CASSLTRQGEHEQYF. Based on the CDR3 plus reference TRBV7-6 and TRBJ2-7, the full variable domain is GAGVSQSPRYKVTKRGQDVALRCDPISGHVSLYWYRQALGQGPEFLTYFNYEAQQDKSGLPNDRFSAERPEGSISTLTIQRTEQRDSAMYRCASSLTRQGEHEQYFGPGTRLTVT.

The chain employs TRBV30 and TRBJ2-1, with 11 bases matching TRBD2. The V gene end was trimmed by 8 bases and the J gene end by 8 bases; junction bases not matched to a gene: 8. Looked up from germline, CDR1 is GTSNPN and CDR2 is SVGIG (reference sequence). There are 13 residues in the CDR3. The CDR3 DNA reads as TGTGCCGGAGATAGCGGGAGGGCCTATGAGCAGTTCTTC. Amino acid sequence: CAGDSGRAYEQFF.

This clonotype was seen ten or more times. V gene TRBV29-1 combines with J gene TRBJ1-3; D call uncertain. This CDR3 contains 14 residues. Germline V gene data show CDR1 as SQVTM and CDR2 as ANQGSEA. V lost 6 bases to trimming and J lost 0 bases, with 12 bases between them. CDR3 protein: CSVTTGSSGNTIYF. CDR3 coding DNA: TGCAGCGTCACGACGGGCAGCTCTGGAAACACCATATATTTT.

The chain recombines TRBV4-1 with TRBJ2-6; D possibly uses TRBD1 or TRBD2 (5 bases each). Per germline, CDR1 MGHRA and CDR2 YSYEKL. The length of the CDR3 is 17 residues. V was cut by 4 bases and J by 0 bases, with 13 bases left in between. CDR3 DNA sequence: TGCGCCAGCAGCCGACCGGGACGGCTCTCTGGGGCCAACGTCCTGACTTTC. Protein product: CASSRPGRLSGANVLTF.

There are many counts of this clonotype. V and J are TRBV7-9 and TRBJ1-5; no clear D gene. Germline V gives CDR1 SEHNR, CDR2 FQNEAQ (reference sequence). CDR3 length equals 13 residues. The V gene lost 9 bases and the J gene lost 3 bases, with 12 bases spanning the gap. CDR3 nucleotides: TGTGCCAGTACTGGACCGTTCAATCAGCCCCAGCATTTT. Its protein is CASTGPFNQPQHF. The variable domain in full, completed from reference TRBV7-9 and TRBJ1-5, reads DTGVSQNPRHKITKRGQNVTFRCDPISEHNRLYWYRQTLGQGPEFLTYFQNEAQLEKSRLLSDRFSAERPKGSFSTLEIQRTEQGDSAMYLCASTGPFNQPQHFGDGTRLSIL.

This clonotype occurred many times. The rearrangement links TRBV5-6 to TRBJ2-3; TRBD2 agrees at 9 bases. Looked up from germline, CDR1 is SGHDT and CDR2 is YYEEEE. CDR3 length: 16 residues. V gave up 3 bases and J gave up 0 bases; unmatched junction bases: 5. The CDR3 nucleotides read TGTGCCAGCAGCTCCCCGGCGGGAGGGAGCACAGATACGCAGTATTTT. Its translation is CASSSPAGGSTDTQYF.

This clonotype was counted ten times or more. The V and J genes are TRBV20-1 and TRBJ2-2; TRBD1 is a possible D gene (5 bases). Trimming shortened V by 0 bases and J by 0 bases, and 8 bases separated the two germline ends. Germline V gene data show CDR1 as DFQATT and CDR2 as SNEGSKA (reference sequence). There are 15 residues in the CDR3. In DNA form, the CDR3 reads TGCAGTGCTAGAGACAGGGTTGCGAACACCGGGGAGCTGTTTTTT. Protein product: CSARDRVANTGELFF.

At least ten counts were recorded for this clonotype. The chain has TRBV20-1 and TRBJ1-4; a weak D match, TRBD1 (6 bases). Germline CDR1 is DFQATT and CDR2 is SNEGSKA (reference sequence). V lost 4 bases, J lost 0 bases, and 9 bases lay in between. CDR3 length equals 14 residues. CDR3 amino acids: CSANQGSTNEKLFF. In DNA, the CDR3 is TGCAGTGCTAACCAGGGGTCAACTAATGAAAAACTGTTTTTT.

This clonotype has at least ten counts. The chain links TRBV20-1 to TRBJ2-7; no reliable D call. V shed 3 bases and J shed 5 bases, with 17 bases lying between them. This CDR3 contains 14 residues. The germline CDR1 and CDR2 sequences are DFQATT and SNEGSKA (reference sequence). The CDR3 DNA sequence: TGCAGTGCTAGCAGCTCCGCCTCTATGAACGAGCAGTACGTC. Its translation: CSASSSASMNEQYV.

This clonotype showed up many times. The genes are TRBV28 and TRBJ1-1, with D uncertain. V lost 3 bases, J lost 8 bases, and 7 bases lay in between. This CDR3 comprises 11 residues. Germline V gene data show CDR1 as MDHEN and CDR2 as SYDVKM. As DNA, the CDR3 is TGTGCCAGCAGTTTTTCGGTGGAAGCTTTCTTT. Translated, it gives CASSFSVEAFF.

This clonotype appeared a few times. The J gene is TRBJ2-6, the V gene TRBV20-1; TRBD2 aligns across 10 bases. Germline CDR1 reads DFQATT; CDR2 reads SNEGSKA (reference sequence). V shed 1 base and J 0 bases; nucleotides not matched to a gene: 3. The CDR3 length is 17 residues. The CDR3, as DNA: TGCAGTGCTAGAGGTACTAGCGGGAACTCTGGGGCCAACGTCCTGACTTTC. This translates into CSARGTSGNSGANVLTF.

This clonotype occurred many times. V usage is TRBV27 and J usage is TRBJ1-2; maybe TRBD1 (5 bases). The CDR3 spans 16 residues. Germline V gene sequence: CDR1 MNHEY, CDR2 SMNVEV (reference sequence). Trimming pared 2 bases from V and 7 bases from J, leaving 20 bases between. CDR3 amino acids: CASSLAAEWRGAGYTF. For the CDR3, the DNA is TGTGCCAGCAGTTTAGCCGCGGAGTGGAGGGGAGCTGGCTACACCTTC.

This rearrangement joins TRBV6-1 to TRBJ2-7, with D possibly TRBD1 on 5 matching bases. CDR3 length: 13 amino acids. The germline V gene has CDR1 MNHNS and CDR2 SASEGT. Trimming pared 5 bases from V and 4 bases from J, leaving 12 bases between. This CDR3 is CASSQTTAYEQYV. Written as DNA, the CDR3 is TGTGCCAGCAGTCAGACGACAGCATACGAGCAGTACGTC.

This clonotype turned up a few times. CDR3 region: CASSLDPGGVYEQYV. CDR3 coding DNA: TGCGCCAGCAGCCTGGACCCCGGGGGGGTGTACGAGCAGTACGTC. The V call is TRBV4-1, the J call TRBJ2-7; TRBD2 aligns across 8 bases. V dropped 4 bases and J dropped 4; count of bases not matched to a gene: 9. The CDR3 has 15 residues. Per germline, CDR1 MGHRA and CDR2 YSYEKL.

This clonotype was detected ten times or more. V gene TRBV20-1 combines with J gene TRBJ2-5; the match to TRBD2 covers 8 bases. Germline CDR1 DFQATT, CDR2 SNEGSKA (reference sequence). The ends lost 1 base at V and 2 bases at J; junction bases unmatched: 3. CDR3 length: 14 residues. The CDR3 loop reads CSARVLADQETQYF. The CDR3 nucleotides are TGCAGTGCTAGAGTACTAGCGGATCAAGAGACCCAGTACTTC.

For the CDR3, the DNA is TGTGCCTGGAGTGTATCCGGGGTTGAGCAGTACTTC. Its translation is CAWSVSGVEQYF. The chain employs TRBV30 and TRBJ2-7, with D perhaps matching TRBD2 (5 bases). Per germline, CDR1 GTSNPN and CDR2 SVGIG (reference sequence). Trimming pared 0 bases from V and 7 bases from J, leaving 10 bases between. The CDR3 loop spans 12 amino acids.

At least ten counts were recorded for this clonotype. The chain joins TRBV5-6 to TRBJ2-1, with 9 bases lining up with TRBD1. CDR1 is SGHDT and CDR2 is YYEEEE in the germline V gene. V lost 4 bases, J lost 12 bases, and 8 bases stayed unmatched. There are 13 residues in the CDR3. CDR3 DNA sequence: TGTGCCAGCAGCCCCTCCGGGACAGGGTTGCAGTTCTTC. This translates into CASSPSGTGLQFF.

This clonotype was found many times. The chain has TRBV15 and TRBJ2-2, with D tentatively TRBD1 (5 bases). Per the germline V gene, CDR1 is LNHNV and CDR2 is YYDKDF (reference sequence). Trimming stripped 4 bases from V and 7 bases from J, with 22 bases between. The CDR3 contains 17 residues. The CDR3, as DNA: TGTGCCACCAGCATAACAGTCGGTTCAGGGTATGGCGGGGAGCTGTTTTTT. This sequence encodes CATSITVGSGYGGELFF.

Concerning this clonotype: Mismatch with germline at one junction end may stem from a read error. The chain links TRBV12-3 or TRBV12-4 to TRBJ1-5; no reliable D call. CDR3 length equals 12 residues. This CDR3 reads CSSRRSNQPQHF. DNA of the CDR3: TGTTCCAGCAGGAGGAGCAATCAGCCCCAGCATTTT.

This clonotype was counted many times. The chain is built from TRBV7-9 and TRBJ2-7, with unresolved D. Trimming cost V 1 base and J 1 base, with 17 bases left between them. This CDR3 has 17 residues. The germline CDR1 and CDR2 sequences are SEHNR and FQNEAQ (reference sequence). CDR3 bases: TGTGCCAGCAGCTTAGTAGGCACTGGTGGCCGGTCCTACGAGCAGTACGTC. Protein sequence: CASSLVGTGGRSYEQYV.